This T cell receptor (beta chain) was found in a study of blood T cell repertoires in COVID-19. Turning to the study itself: Samples taken during acute and convalescent COVID-19 were collected in the United States, Italy and Spain.

CDR1 is SGDLS, CDR2 YYNGEE, per germline. V lost 2 bases, J lost 3 bases, and 10 bases lay in between. This CDR3 has 14 amino acids. This clone was seen just once. This same CDR3 is encoded by further DNA sequences in the sample. Per the original data handling: Amplification of reference gene primers was used by the study to estimate nucleated cell counts. Profiled with immunoSEQ multiplex PCR; TCRdb holds only in-frame clones, not every one. Clone size and the V and J calls come from that table; the DNA yielded D and trimming. Of about 140,000 clones listed, 80% to 90% are singletons. Specimen: PBMCs or T cells enriched from blood (not recorded which). The chain couples TRBV9 to TRBJ2-3, with D possibly TRBD2 on 7 matching bases. The TCR comes from a woman aged 45-60 years with acute COVID-19. The CDR3 is CASSVEGGTDTQYF. CDR3 sequence (DNA): TGTGCCAGCAGCGTGGAGGGGGGGACAGATACGCAGTATTTT.